A single sample is the source of the 15 T cell receptor beta chains below, sequenced in a study of regulatory T cells in long-lasting Graves disease. The sample's time point: newly diagnosed GD, antithyroid drugs for less than 3 months. Extracted PBMC RNA gave rise to the TCR library. Building the TCR beta libraries relied on iRepertoire HTBI primers, and CDR3 regions underwent Arm-PCR. Each CDR3 protein is one row after TCRdb ran MiXCR on the multiplex PCR reads. The sample holds about 560,000 distinct CDR3 sequences, 15% to 20% seen once. The same data also went into a second study, on T cells in Graves' hyperthyroidism and ophthalmopathy.

This specimen consisted of peripheral blood mononuclear cells (PBMCs), obtained at new diagnosis, from a patient treated with antithyroid drugs. These receptors came from a young man with Graves disease.

The J gene is TRBJ1-5, the V gene TRBV7-9; 11 nucleotides align to TRBD1. J lost 7 bases, V lost 4 bases, and 12 bases had no gene match. The germline CDR1 and CDR2 sequences are SEHNR and FQNEAQ (reference sequence). The CDR3 sequence is 17 residues long. The CDR3 DNA is TGTGCCAGCAGCTCCTTAAGGACAGGGGGCGCGAGGCAGCCCCAGCATTTT. This sequence encodes CASSSLRTGGARQPQHF.

This clonotype was detected only a few times. No conserved phenylalanine or tryptophan is present at the end of the CDR3, so a read error is the likely explanation. This sequence joins TRBV7-8 and TRBJ1-1; 7 bases line up with TRBD1. Germline-derived CDR1 and CDR2 are SGHVS and FQNEAQ. V lost 5 bases and J lost 11; bases outside the gene matches: 14. There are 14 residues in the CDR3. CDR3 DNA: TGTGCCAGCAGCCCCTTGGACAGGATAAGTGGGGCTTTCCTT. It is translated as CASSPLDRISGAFL.

Many counts were recorded for this clonotype. The chain recombines TRBV3-1 with TRBJ2-5; TRBD2 aligns across 11 bases. The CDR3 contains 15 residues. Germline loops: CDR1 LGHDT, CDR2 YNNKEL (reference sequence). The V and J ends lost 2 bases and 5 bases, in that order; junction bases with no gene match: 4. CDR3 bases: TGTGCCAGCAGCCAAACTAGCGGGAGTCGGGAGACCCAGTACTTC. The encoded protein is CASSQTSGSRETQYF.

As to this clonotype: One end of the junction does not line up with germline, which may come from a read error. This chain uses TRBV6-1 with TRBJ1-4, with a tentative D call TRBD1 (6 bases). The germline V gene encodes CDR1 MNHNS and CDR2 SASEGT. This CDR3 is built from 17 residues. The CDR3 DNA reads as TGTGCCACCAGTCCGAACGGGGGGGGCCCCACTAATGAAAAACTGTTTTTT. It is translated as CATSPNGGGPTNEKLFF.

This clonotype has only a few counts. This chain uses TRBV20-1 with TRBJ2-1; 13 bases are a match to TRBD2. J gave up 6 bases and V 4 bases, and 6 bases lay outside the gene matches. The length of the CDR3 is 15 residues. Germline V lookup: CDR1 DFQATT, CDR2 SNEGSKA (reference sequence). The CDR3 nucleotides are TGCAGTGCTACCGGACTAGCGGGAGCTAGCAATGAGCAGTTCTTC. This codes for CSATGLAGASNEQFF.

This clonotype was picked up a small number of times. This chain links TRBV2 with TRBJ2-2, with no clear D. Germline assignment: CDR1 SNHLY and CDR2 FYNNEI. V lost 6 bases to trimming and J lost 0 bases, with 8 bases between them. The CDR3 spans 14 residues. The CDR3 region is CASRVGPNTGELFF. CDR3 DNA: TGTGCCAGCAGAGTAGGTCCGAACACCGGGGAGCTGTTTTTT.

This clonotype was seen at least ten times. The chain joins TRBV28 to TRBJ2-7, with D maybe TRBD2 (6 bases). The V end lost 7 bases, the J end lost 1 base, and 14 bases lay between the germline ends. The CDR3 is 14 residues long. From germline, CDR1 is MDHEN and CDR2 SYDVKM. CDR3 sequence reads: CASMERGKSYEQYF. The CDR3 DNA reads TGTGCCAGCATGGAGCGCGGGAAGTCCTACGAGCAGTACTTC.

As for this clonotype: The CDR3 does not end in the conserved phenylalanine or tryptophan, so this is likely a read error. The genes are TRBV11-2 and TRBJ2-1, with TRBD2 identical over 9 bases. The germline gives CDR1 SGHAT, CDR2 FQNNGV. The CDR3 runs to 13 residues. CDR3 bases: TGCGCCAGCAGCCTGACTAGCGGAGGTGAGCAGTTCCTC. This sequence encodes CASSLTSGGEQFL.

Remarks on this clonotype: This clone may be a read error of a much larger clone one base away. This chain connects TRBV5-1 to TRBJ2-1; D not resolved. CDR1 and CDR2 from the germline V gene are SGHRS and YFSETQ. The CDR3 consists of 15 residues. The CDR3 here is CASSFTTSTYNEQSF. CDR3 in DNA: TGCGCCAGCAGCTTCACGACATCCACTTACAATGAGCAGTCCTTC.

The gene calls are TRBV7-6 and TRBJ2-7; 8 nucleotides agree with TRBD1. Germline-derived CDR1 and CDR2 are SGHVS and FNYEAQ. Germline trimming cut 5 bases from V and 2 bases from J; bases unmatched to any gene: 8. This CDR3 has 15 amino acids. CDR3 region: CASSGGQDPTYEQYF. The CDR3 nucleotides are TGTGCCAGCAGCGGGGGACAGGACCCCACCTACGAGCAGTACTTC.

This clonotype was counted at least ten times. The chain links TRBV14 to TRBJ2-7, with D unclear. Trimming shortened V by 6 bases and J by 5 bases, and 8 bases separated the two germline ends. This CDR3 contains 11 residues. Per germline, CDR1 SGHDN and CDR2 FVKESK. CDR3 protein: CASSHTHEQYF. The CDR3 region has the DNA TGTGCCAGCAGTCACACCCACGAGCAGTACTTC.

This clonotype has at least ten counts. One end of the junction fails to match germline, which may point to a read error. The rearrangement uses TRBV13 and TRBJ2-3; TRBD2 matches 10 bases. This CDR3 is built from 13 residues. Germline loops: CDR1 PRHDT, CDR2 FYEKMQ (reference sequence). CDR3 sequence (DNA): TGTGCCAGCAGCTTAGGCCTAGCGGGAGATGCGTACTTC. Translating gives CASSLGLAGDAYF.

Many counts were recorded for this clonotype. This sequence joins TRBV3-1 and TRBJ2-7; a weak D match, TRBD1 (6 bases). Germline V gene lookup returns CDR1 LGHDT and CDR2 YNNKEL (reference sequence). V was cut by 0 bases and J by 7 bases, with 13 bases left in between. This CDR3 comprises 14 residues. The CDR3 nucleotides are TGTGCCAGCAGCCAAGATTGGGGCAGGGGAGAGCAGTACTTC. Protein product: CASSQDWGRGEQYF.

At least ten counts were recorded for this clonotype. The chain recombines TRBV3-1 with TRBJ2-7, with 7 bases matching TRBD1. The CDR3 spans 14 residues. Germline CDR1 is LGHDT and CDR2 is YNNKEL (reference sequence). The trim removed 2 bases at V and 0 bases at J, leaving 1 base unmatched. The chain's CDR3 is CASSQWTGSYEQYF. The CDR3 DNA is TGTGCCAGCAGCCAATGGACAGGCTCCTACGAGCAGTACTTC.

This clonotype was seen a few times. The genes are TRBV10-3 and TRBJ1-5; tentatively, D is TRBD1 (5 bases). The V end was cut by 3 bases, the J end by 4 bases, with 13 bases between. The germline CDR1 and CDR2 sequences are ENHRY and SYGVKD. The CDR3 is 15 residues long. The CDR3 reads CAISETGTNNQPQHF. The CDR3 nucleotides are TGTGCCATCAGTGAAACCGGGACGAATAATCAGCCCCAGCATTTT.